These T cell receptor beta chains were read from a single sample in a study of human T cells and chemical hapten exposure. TCRdb reprocessed the RACE reads via MiXCR and lists one record per CDR3 protein. This sample has about 120,000 distinct CDR3 sequences, with roughly an eighth found just once. The source was whole blood, collected in connection with sensitization to the hapten diphenylcyclopropenone (DPC). All receptors derive from a man aged 18-30 years with alopecia areata. Some clones in this sample may be carry-over from other donors' samples. CDR3s include the opening cysteine and the closing phenylalanine or tryptophan. D genes are given only for firm matches. For some rows the clone size is stated as once, few or many, or as a class when expanded; others skip it.

clone_size	v_call	d_call	j_call	cdr3_nt	cdr3_aa
-	TRBV5-1	-	TRBJ1-1	TGCGCCAGCAGCTCCACAGGTGGGAGCACTGAAGCTTTCTTT	CASSSTGGSTEAFF
-	TRBV27	-	TRBJ2-5	TGTGCCAGCAGACCACCGGCGCAAGAGACCCAGTACTTC	CASRPPAQETQYF
few	TRBV5-1	-	TRBJ1-2	TGCGCCAGCAGCTTGACAGCTAACTATGGCTACACCTTC	CASSLTANYGYTF
few	TRBV6-5	-	TRBJ2-5	TGTGCCAGCAGTTTGGTATTTCGGGAGACCCAGTACTTC	CASSLVFRETQYF
many	TRBV29-1	-	TRBJ1-1	TGCAGCGTTGGGGACACAGAAGCTTTCTTT	CSVGDTEAFF
-	TRBV5-1	-	TRBJ1-2	TGCGCCAGCAGCACTGATCCAGGGGTACCTTACTATGGCTACACCTTC	CASSTDPGVPYYGYTF
few	TRBV11-2	-	TRBJ1-3	TGTGCCAGCAGCCCCGTGATTGGAAAAAAGGACACCATATATTTT	CASSPVIGKKDTIYF
few	TRBV11-2	-	TRBJ1-6	TGTGCCAGCAGCTTTTCAGGGCCTAATTCACCCCTCCACTTT	CASSFSGPNSPLHF
-	TRBV4-2	TRBD1	TRBJ1-2	TGTGCCAGCAGCCCCCCAGGGGGCAGCGGCTATGGCTACACCTTC	CASSPPGGSGYGYTF
-	TRBV7-6	-	TRBJ2-2	TGTGCCAGCACCCACCGGGACACCGCGAACACCGGGGAGCTGTTTTTT	CASTHRDTANTGELFF
few	TRBV18	-	TRBJ1-6	TGTGCCAGCTCACCGGAAGCACATTATAATTCACCCCTCCACTTT	CASSPEAHYNSPLHF
many	TRBV3-1	-	TRBJ1-1	TGTGCCAGCAGCCCACAGGGCCCGAACACTGAAGCTTTCTTT	CASSPQGPNTEAFF
many	TRBV7-2	-	TRBJ2-3	TGTGCCAGCAGCTTAGACAGCAGGAATACGCAGTATTTT	CASSLDSRNTQYF
many	TRBV29-1	TRBD1	TRBJ2-2	TGCAGCGGAAAGACAGGGGCCGACACCGGGGAGCTGTTTTTT	CSGKTGADTGELFF
-	TRBV5-5	TRBD1	TRBJ1-6	TGTGCCAGCAGCTTGTGGGGACAGCCCTATAATTCACCCCTCCACTTT	CASSLWGQPYNSPLHF
many	TRBV7-3	-	TRBJ2-6	TGTGCCAGCAGCCCACAGGGCGTTTCTGGGGCCAACGTCCTGACTTTC	CASSPQGVSGANVLTF
-	TRBV7-8	-	TRBJ2-7	TGTGCCAGCAGCCTCAGGGGTATGGGCGAGCAGTACTTC	CASSLRGMGEQYF
few	TRBV3-1	TRBD1	TRBJ1-6	TGTGCCAGCAGCCTTGGGACAGCTTTTTTCTATAATTCACCCCTCCACTTT	CASSLGTAFFYNSPLHF
many	TRBV4-3	-	TRBJ2-3	TGCGCCAGCAGCCAAGGGCGGCAAAGAAGCACAGATACGCAGTATTTT	CASSQGRQRSTDTQYF
-	TRBV6-2/TRBV6-3	TRBD1	TRBJ1-5	TGTGCCAGCAGTAGTACGACAGGGCCGAATCAGCCCCAGCATTTT	CASSSTTGPNQPQHF
-	TRBV28	-	TRBJ2-7	TGTGCCAGCAGTTTGTATCGGGACACCTACTTC	CASSLYRDTYF
-	TRBV12-3/TRBV12-4	-	TRBJ1-1	TGTGCCAGCAATCGCCCCGGCAATGAAGCTTTCTTT	CASNRPGNEAFF
many	TRBV12-3/TRBV12-4	-	TRBJ2-1	TGTGCCAGCAGTTTAGGGGGTGGACGTAACAATGAGCAGTTCTTC	CASSLGGGRNNEQFF
-	TRBV5-1	-	TRBJ2-7	TGCGCCAGCAGCTTGGAGCTTGCGGGGAGGACCTACGAGCAGTACTTC	CASSLELAGRTYEQYF
-	TRBV6-1	-	TRBJ2-7	TGTGCCAGCAGTGCATCACAGGGCTACGAGCAGTACTTC	CASSASQGYEQYF
few	TRBV7-3	-	TRBJ2-3	TGTGCCAGCAGCTTAAAAGCTATCGATACGCAGTATTTT	CASSLKAIDTQYF
-	TRBV20-1	-	TRBJ1-1	TGCAGTGCTGAGTACCTGAACACTGAAGCTTTCTTT	CSAEYLNTEAFF
few	TRBV10-3	-	TRBJ1-1	TGTGCCGCGGTAGGGAACACTGAAGCTTTCTTT	CAAVGNTEAFF
-	TRBV5-1	-	TRBJ2-7	TGCGCCAGCAGCTTACCAGGGGCGAACCACGAGCAGTACTTC	CASSLPGANHEQYF
few	TRBV28	TRBD2	TRBJ2-7	TGTGCCAGCACCTTCCGGGGGGTTTCCTACGAGCAGTACTTC	CASTFRGVSYEQYF
few	TRBV9	-	TRBJ2-3	TGTGCCAGCAGCGGGACGTGGGGTGTCTCTAGCACAGATACGCAGTATTTT	CASSGTWGVSSTDTQYF
few	TRBV4-3	-	TRBJ2-5	TGCGCCAGCAGCCAAGAAGCAGGGTGGCAAGAGACCCAGTACTTC	CASSQEAGWQETQYF
-	TRBV3-1	TRBD1	TRBJ1-6	TGTGCCAGCGGCGGACAGGGTTATAATTCACCCCTCCACTTT	CASGGQGYNSPLHF
few	TRBV20-1	-	TRBJ1-1	TGCAGTGCTAGAGATAACGACTCCCGAGAGACTGAAGCTTTCTTT	CSARDNDSRETEAFF
-	TRBV12-3/TRBV12-4	-	TRBJ2-3	TGTGCCAGCAGTTTATCCCCGCCTGCGCAGTATTTT	CASSLSPPAQYF
-	TRBV6-1	TRBD1	TRBJ2-3	TGTGCCAGCAGTCGGACGGGACAGAGCACAGATACGCAGTATTTT	CASSRTGQSTDTQYF
few	TRBV27	-	TRBJ2-1	TGTGCCAGCAGCCGTACATGGACAGCGAACAATGAGCAGTTCTTC	CASSRTWTANNEQFF
few	TRBV6-6	-	TRBJ1-1	TGTGCCAGCAGTGGGCTCCAGACACCCCGCGGCACTGAAGCTTTCTTT	CASSGLQTPRGTEAFF
few	TRBV5-4	-	TRBJ1-3	TGTGCCAGCAGCTTGGCACAGGCTGGAAACACCATATATTTT	CASSLAQAGNTIYF
many	TRBV4-3	-	TRBJ2-1	TGCGCCAGCAGCCAATACCTAGGGGGACGGCCCTCCTATGAGCAGTTCTTC	CASSQYLGGRPSYEQFF
-	TRBV28	TRBD1	TRBJ1-5	TGTGCCAGCAGTTTAGACAGGGGAAACCAGCCCCAGCATTTT	CASSLDRGNQPQHF
few	TRBV7-9	-	TRBJ2-3	TGTGCCAGCATCTCAGATACGCAGTATTTT	CASISDTQYF
-	TRBV7-3	TRBD1	TRBJ1-1	TGTGCCAGCAGCCTAGGACAGGGTTGGGGAAACACTGAAGCTTTCTTT	CASSLGQGWGNTEAFF
few	TRBV9	-	TRBJ1-1	TGTGCCAGCAGCGCCCATGGGACTGAAGCTTTCTTT	CASSAHGTEAFF
-	TRBV3-1	-	TRBJ1-5	TGTGCCAGCAGCCAAGATCCCAATCAGCCCCAGCATTTT	CASSQDPNQPQHF
many	TRBV20-1	-	TRBJ1-1	TGCAGTGCGAGCCACGGCATGAACACTGAAGCTTTCTTT	CSASHGMNTEAFF
-	TRBV4-3	TRBD1	TRBJ1-6	TGCGCCAGCAGCCAAGTAACAGGGGCCTATAATTCACCCCTCCACTTT	CASSQVTGAYNSPLHF
few	TRBV28	TRBD1	TRBJ1-2	TGTGCCAGCAGTTTAGTACAGGGGATCGATGGCTACACCTTC	CASSLVQGIDGYTF
many	TRBV20-1	-	TRBJ2-2	TGCAGTGCTAGACTGCGGGACACCGGGGAGCTGTTTTTT	CSARLRDTGELFF
many	TRBV12-3/TRBV12-4	-	TRBJ2-3	TGTGCCAGCAGTTTTGATTTATGGAGTAGCCCAGGGCCAGATACGCAGTATTTT	CASSFDLWSSPGPDTQYF
few	TRBV20-1	TRBD2	TRBJ2-7	TGCAGTGCTAGAGGCCTGGGGGCACTAGCGGAAATCTCCTACGAGCAGTACTTC	CSARGLGALAEISYEQYF
-	TRBV20-1	-	TRBJ1-5	TGCAGTGCTAGAGATTTCTCGAACAATCAGCCCCAGCATTTT	CSARDFSNNQPQHF
few	TRBV10-3	-	TRBJ1-2	TGTGCCATCAGTGGGTGGCAGACCTATGGCTACACCTTC	CAISGWQTYGYTF
few	TRBV28	TRBD1	TRBJ2-3	TGTGCCAGCAGTCCCCGGACAGGGAGGACAGATACGCAGTATTTT	CASSPRTGRTDTQYF
few	TRBV12-5	TRBD1	TRBJ2-2	TGTGCTAGTGTTTTTCGTTCGGGACAGGCCACAACCAAGGGCGGGGAGCTGTTTTTT	CASVFRSGQATTKGGELFF
many	TRBV6-2/TRBV6-3	-	TRBJ1-2	TGTGCCAGCAACCGACAGTCTTTCTATGGCTACACCTTC	CASNRQSFYGYTF
-	TRBV19	-	TRBJ1-1	TGTGCCAGTAGTATAGAACAGAGGAACACTGAAGCTTTCTTT	CASSIEQRNTEAFF
-	TRBV7-8	-	TRBJ1-1	TGTGCCAGCGGCTTAGGGCAGGTCATCAGCACTGAAGCTTTCTTT	CASGLGQVISTEAFF
-	TRBV5-1	-	TRBJ2-1	TGCGCCAGCAGCAACTTACAGACCGAAGAGCAGTTCTTC	CASSNLQTEEQFF